The rows below give T cell receptor beta chains drawn from one sample of a study of patients and donors after allogeneic stem cell transplantation. One entry per CDR3 protein results from TCRdb running MiXCR on the RT-PCR reads. Here the sample spans about 410,000 distinct CDR3 sequences, about a sixth being singletons. Sequences were obtained from blood, either unsorted or a sorted T cell fraction (not recorded which). The receptor source for this set is a human donor who was either an allogeneic HSCT recipient or a stem cell or donor lymphocyte infusion donor (not recorded which). It is not recorded whose cells these are; they may come from a transplant donor. The CDR3 runs from the conserved cysteine through the conserved F or W. D genes are given only for firm matches. Clone size appears in some rows only: once, few, many, or a class for an expanded clone.

TRBJ1-1,.,.,TRBV10-3,TGTGCCATCAGAGGACACCAAGGGAACACTGAAGCTTTCTTT,CAIRGHQGNTEAFF
TRBJ2-3,TRBD2,.,TRBV20-1,TGCAGTGCTCGATTGACGGGGGGGCGGAAAGATACGCAGTATTTT,CSARLTGGRKDTQYF
TRBJ1-1,.,many,TRBV18,TGTGCCAGCTCACTCTTCTGGGCAGGGAACACTGAAGCTTTCTTT,CASSLFWAGNTEAFF
TRBJ1-1,.,few,TRBV4-3,TGCGCCAGCAGCCAGAGGCTCTTGAACACTGAAGCTTTCTTT,CASSQRLLNTEAFF
TRBJ1-2,.,.,TRBV28,TGTGCCAGCAGCCGCTTGCCCATTAACTATGGCTACACCTTC,CASSRLPINYGYTF
TRBJ2-7,TRBD1,.,TRBV2,TGTGCCACCCGACGACAGGGGGGTCCCTACGAGCAGTACTTC,CATRRQGGPYEQYF
TRBJ1-2,.,.,TRBV6-1,TGTGCCAGCAGTGAAGACAGAGCATGGGGCTACACCTTC,CASSEDRAWGYTF
TRBJ1-2,.,few,TRBV5-4,TGTGCCAGCAGCTTGGAGGCAGGGAGTGGCTATGGCTACACCTTC,CASSLEAGSGYGYTF
TRBJ2-1,TRBD2,.,TRBV20-1,TGCAGTGCTTTGGGACTAGCGGGGGGGCCTTCGGGGAATGAGCAGTTCTTC,CSALGLAGGPSGNEQFF
TRBJ2-2,TRBD2,many,TRBV6-1,TGTGCCAGCAGACCTCTAGCGGGGGGGCCGGGCACCGGGGAGCTGTTTTTT,CASRPLAGGPGTGELFF
TRBJ2-5,TRBD1,.,TRBV29-1,TGCAGCGTAGAGACAGGGGGCTCGGAGACCCAGTACTTC,CSVETGGSETQYF
TRBJ1-5,.,.,TRBV27,TGTGCCAGCGCAGGGGCAGGGAAACAGCCCCAGCATTTT,CASAGAGKQPQHF
TRBJ1-1,.,many,TRBV5-1,TGCGCCAGCAGCTTGGTTCCAGGGGATGTCACTGAAGCTTTCTTT,CASSLVPGDVTEAFF
TRBJ1-5,.,.,TRBV29-1,TGCAGCGTTGGAGAAGTGGAAAATCAGCCCCAGCATTTT,CSVGEVENQPQHF
TRBJ1-2,TRBD1,few,TRBV6-1,TGTGCCCAGCTCAGGGACAGCAGCTATGGCTACACCTTC,CAQLRDSSYGYTF
TRBJ1-2,.,few,TRBV4-1,TGCGCCAGCAGCCAGGGGTCGGGGTGGGGTGGCTACACCTTC,CASSQGSGWGGYTF
TRBJ1-5,.,few,TRBV20-1,TGCAGTGCTAGAGGGGGTGGACCCAATCAGCCCCAGCATTTT,CSARGGGPNQPQHF
TRBJ2-7,TRBD2,.,TRBV20-1,TGCAGCTTCTTACGCGGGAGCGGGTCCGAGCAGTACTTC,CSFLRGSGSEQYF
TRBJ2-3,TRBD2,few,TRBV20-1,TGCAGTGCTAGATCGACTAGCGGATTCACAGATACGCAGTATTTT,CSARSTSGFTDTQYF
TRBJ1-6,.,few,TRBV30,TGTGCCGGGACCGAGACTGCGAAGGGATCACCCCTCCACTTT,CAGTETAKGSPLHF
TRBJ2-1,TRBD2,.,TRBV11-2,TGTGCCAGCAGCTTAGATCTTCGGTTCCTAGCGGGGGGGCAGGAGACCTACAATGAGCAGTTCTTC,CASSLDLRFLAGGQETYNEQFF
TRBJ1-1,.,.,TRBV6-5,TGTGCCAGCACCCAGGGTCGCGGGGGAGCTTTCTTT,CASTQGRGGAFF
TRBJ1-2,.,few,TRBV4-1,TGCGCCAGCAGCCAAGATGTAACAGTGGACGGCTACACCTTC,CASSQDVTVDGYTF
TRBJ1-2,TRBD1,few,TRBV7-2,TGTGCCAGCAGCAGACCCAGGACAGGTTCCTATGGCTACACCTTC,CASSRPRTGSYGYTF
TRBJ1-4,.,.,TRBV5-1,TGCGCCAGCAGCTTGGGCGGAGCACTTAATGAAAAACTGTTTTTT,CASSLGGALNEKLFF
TRBJ1-1,.,many,TRBV5-1,TGCGCCAGCAGCTTGGGGGACATGTCCCCCGTGGGAGAAGCTTTCTTT,CASSLGDMSPVGEAFF
TRBJ2-1,.,few,TRBV3-1,TGTGCCAGCAGCCCAAGATCTGCACCCCGGGAGGAGCAGTTCTTC,CASSPRSAPREEQFF
TRBJ2-5,.,.,TRBV12-3/TRBV12-4,TGTGCCAGCAGAGGCCAGGGTCAAGAGACCCAGTACTTC,CASRGQGQETQYF
TRBJ2-5,TRBD1,.,TRBV12-3/TRBV12-4,TGTGCCAGCACCCGGACAGGGAGTAAACAAGAGACCCAGTACTTC,CASTRTGSKQETQYF